This TCR beta chain was profiled in a study of identical twins. This clonotype was picked up a small number of times. The antigen remains undetermined. The CDR3 spans 14 residues. Per the germline V gene, CDR1 is SGHTA and CDR2 is FQGNSA. With 3 bases clipped from V and 4 bases from J, the junction kept 2 bases outside the gene matches. TCRdb re-derived calls from the 5' RACE reads in MiXCR, one entry per CDR3 protein. Of 450,000 to 500,000 distinct CDR3 sequences in the sample, around an eighth were seen once. Study findings and constraints: There was an excess of low generation probability in the out-of-frame alpha sequences that twins shared.

These records were also assigned to another study, of yellow fever vaccine responses in identical twins.

The sample taken for sequencing was CD4+ T cells sorted from blood. The rearrangement links TRBV7-2 to TRBJ2-1; 8 nucleotides align to TRBD1. This receptor was identified in a woman aged 18-29 years in good health. CDR3 nucleotides: TGTGCCAGCAGCTTCCAGGGGGCTTACAATGAGCAGTTCTTC. This translates into CASSFQGAYNEQFF.